One sample yielded the 5 T cell receptor beta chains listed below, sequenced in a study of beta chain features in type 1 diabetes (dated by TCRdb to the late 2010s). Library construction relied on the immunoSEQ multiplex PCR assay. The entire isolated RNA was reverse transcribed using the High Capacity cDNA Reverse Transcription Kit, and thus expressed TCRB transcripts were sequenced. TCRdb re-hosts the immuneACCESS table, in-frame sequences only. Its copies lack some clones; in the studies checked, an unresolved V gene accounts for under half of them, and the cause for the rest is not known. A total of approximately 120,000 clones appear in this sample, approximately 37% of them only once. 0.065% of the sample belongs to the ten largest clones. Source material: stem cell memory CD4+ T cells from blood. The label giving this sample's cell subset or site can be read as: stem cell-like memory CD4+ T cells. These TCRs come from a woman aged 18-29 years in good health.

In its sample, this clone was seen a few times. The chain joins TRBV4-2 to TRBJ2-1, with TRBD2 identical over 10 bases. CDR3 size: 16 residues. The J segment lost 6 bases and the V segment lost 0 bases, leaving 5 bases of the junction unmatched. Per the germline V gene, CDR1 is LGHNA and CDR2 is YNFKEQ. The CDR3: CASSQDGSGRANEQFF. The CDR3 DNA reads TGTGCCAGCAGCCAAGATGGCAGCGGGAGGGCCAATGAGCAGTTCTTC.

The chain combines TRBV2 with TRBJ1-1, with 9 bases lining up with TRBD1. The length of the CDR3 is 15 residues. The germline V gene has CDR1 SNHLY and CDR2 FYNNEI. V trimming: 6 bases; J trimming: 1 base; junction bases outside the gene matches: 6. CDR3 sequence reads: CASSDLTGGNTEAFF. The CDR3 DNA is TGTGCCAGCAGCGACCTGACAGGGGGGAACACTGAAGCTTTCTTT.

This chain links TRBV7-9 with TRBJ1-3, with no clear D. Germline loops: CDR1 SEHNR, CDR2 FQNEAQ (reference sequence). The CDR3 runs 13 residues. The V gene lost 5 bases and the J gene lost 2 bases, with 7 bases spanning the gap. In DNA form, the CDR3 reads TGTGCCAGCAGCCCCGGGGCTGGAAACACCATATATTTT. Protein: CASSPGAGNTIYF.

The genes are TRBV28 and TRBJ1-1; the D gene is possibly TRBD1 (5 bases). Trimming took off 6 bases at V and 4 bases at J, with 21 bases between the two ends. Germline-derived CDR1 and CDR2 are MDHEN and SYDVKM. This CDR3 is built from 16 residues. Here the CDR3 reads CASRHDYRRGGTEAFF. In DNA form, the CDR3 reads TGTGCCAGCAGGCATGATTACAGGAGGGGAGGCACTGAAGCTTTCTTT.

V usage is TRBV30 and J usage is TRBJ1-5; D gene unclear. The germline V gene has CDR1 GTSNPN and CDR2 SVGIG (reference sequence). The CDR3 is 13 amino acids. The V and J ends lost 0 bases and 4 bases respectively, with 7 bases between them. The CDR3 DNA reads TGTGCCTGGAGTGTAAGGAGTAATCAGCCCCAGCATTTT. It is translated as CAWSVRSNQPQHF.